Below, 12 T cell receptor beta chains from the same sample are listed, as sequenced in a study of blood T cell repertoires in COVID-19. Method: immunoSEQ multiplex PCR; TCRdb's copy keeps in-frame clones and lacks some. The data hold some 330,000 clones, with approximately 90% observed a single time. The sequencing sample was made of peripheral blood. These receptors were collected from a woman between 45 and 65 years old with active or convalescent COVID-19.

The chain carries TRBV6-5 and TRBJ2-1, with TRBD1 matching over 8 bases. The CDR3 length is 14 residues. V dropped 6 bases and J dropped 6; count of bases not matched to a gene: 7. Looked up from germline, CDR1 is MNHEY and CDR2 is SVGAGI. The CDR3 bases are TGTGCCAGCAGCTACGACAGGGGCGGCAATGAGCAGTTCTTC. This sequence encodes CASSYDRGGNEQFF.

This chain uses TRBV2 with TRBJ2-3, with a tentative D call TRBD1 (6 bases). This CDR3 spans 13 amino acids. The ends were cut back, 7 bases at V and 2 bases at J, with 10 bases in the middle. The germline V gene encodes CDR1 SNHLY and CDR2 FYNNEI. The CDR3 loop is CASKGGPTDTQYF. CDR3 DNA: TGTGCCAGCAAAGGGGGACCCACAGATACGCAGTATTTT.

The V and J genes are TRBV27 and TRBJ2-1, with 7 nucleotides matching TRBD1. Trimming removed 3 bases from V and 8 bases from J; junction bases left unmatched: 7. The length of the CDR3 is 14 residues. CDR1 is MNHEY, CDR2 SMNVEV, per germline (reference sequence). The CDR3 loop reads CASSFKQGWDEQFF. The CDR3, as DNA: TGTGCCAGCAGTTTTAAACAGGGGTGGGATGAGCAGTTCTTC.

The chain has TRBV30 and TRBJ2-5, with no clear D. Trimming removed 1 base at V and 4 bases at J, with 13 bases between. Germline V lookup: CDR1 GTSNPN, CDR2 SVGIG (reference sequence). The CDR3 extends over 14 amino acids. DNA of the CDR3: TGTGCCTGGAGTGCCCCGGAGAGGAGAGAGACCCAGTACTTC. It yields the protein CAWSAPERRETQYF.

Notes on this clone: The sample carries other DNA sequences with the same CDR3. The chain links TRBV4-3 to TRBJ2-7, with TRBD1 matching over 11 bases. Germline V gives CDR1 LGHNA, CDR2 YSLEER. Trimming cost V 3 bases and J 2 bases; bases outside gene matches: 0. This CDR3 is 14 amino acids long. DNA for the CDR3: TGCGCCAGCAGCCAGGGACAGGGGGCCTACGAGCAGTACTTC. Translated: CASSQGQGAYEQYF.

This clone was recorded only once. The chain has TRBV30 and TRBJ1-5; TRBD1 is a possible D gene (6 bases). The CDR3 contains 14 residues. V gave up 4 bases and J gave up 7 bases, with 17 bases separating them. Germline CDR1 reads GTSNPN; CDR2 reads SVGIG (reference sequence). Written as DNA, the CDR3 is TGTGCCTGGACCGTAACAGGGCTCGAGCAGCCCCAGCATTTT. Its protein is CAWTVTGLEQPQHF.

This clone was seen only a few times. J is TRBJ1-1 and V is TRBV5-1; D unresolved. The CDR3 spans 17 residues. Germline V gene sequence: CDR1 SGHRS, CDR2 YFSETQ. V lost 1 base, J lost 3 bases, and 19 bases lay in between. This CDR3 is CASSLRAKEGAYTEAFF. The CDR3, as DNA: TGCGCCAGCAGCTTGCGGGCCAAGGAGGGAGCGTACACTGAAGCTTTCTTT.

The chain is built from TRBV30 and TRBJ1-2, with 7 bases matching TRBD1. The V and J ends lost 4 bases and 0 bases, in that order; junction bases with no gene match: 5. From germline, CDR1 is GTSNPN and CDR2 SVGIG (reference sequence). CDR3 size: 14 residues. The CDR3 sequence: CAWTQGRPNYGYTF. DNA of the CDR3: TGTGCCTGGACACAGGGGAGGCCTAACTATGGCTACACCTTC.

The count of this clone is one. V gene TRBV7-8 combines with J gene TRBJ2-7; D perhaps matches TRBD1 (6 bases). Germline CDR1 and CDR2: SGHVS and FQNEAQ. The CDR3 is made up of 15 amino acids. V was trimmed by 5 bases and J by 3 bases, leaving 17 bases between them. The CDR3: CASSPKPGQVYEQYF. The CDR3 DNA follows: TGTGCCAGCAGCCCCAAGCCGGGACAAGTCTACGAGCAGTACTTC. The full variable domain, rest sourced from reference TRBV7-8 and TRBJ2-7, is GAGVSQSPRYKVAKRGQDVALRCDPISGHVSLFWYQQALGQGPEFLTYFQNEAQLDKSGLPSDRFFAERPEGSVSTLKIQRTQQEDSAVYLCASSPKPGQVYEQYFGPGTRLTVT.

The rearrangement links TRBV5-1 to TRBJ2-1; 12 nucleotides align to TRBD2. The CDR3 sequence is 17 residues long. V was clipped by 0 bases and J by 8 bases; unmatched bases: 9. Germline CDR1 is SGHRS and CDR2 is YFSETQ. The CDR3, as DNA: TGCGCCAGCAGCTTGGGCCTAGCGGGAGGGCCCGCACATGAGCAGTTCTTC. Translated: CASSLGLAGGPAHEQFF.

This chain connects TRBV6-6 to TRBJ1-2; D is ambiguous. The CDR3 loop spans 15 amino acids. Germline V lookup: CDR1 MNHNY, CDR2 SVGAGI (reference sequence). The V gene lost 5 bases and the J gene lost 7 bases, with 20 bases spanning the gap. The CDR3 protein is CASSSQPQVAPGYTF. In DNA form, the CDR3 reads TGTGCCAGCAGTAGCCAACCCCAGGTGGCCCCTGGCTACACCTTC.

The CDR3 coding sequence is TGTGCCAGCAGCCCAACGACAGTTCGACTAGCGGGGGTCGGAGAGACCCAGTACTTC. This sequence encodes CASSPTTVRLAGVGETQYF. The chain employs TRBV3-1 (or the pseudogene TRBV3-2) and TRBJ2-5; 12 bases map to TRBD2. V trimming: 4 bases; J trimming: 4 bases; junction bases outside the gene matches: 16. Germline V gene lookup returns CDR1 LGHDT and CDR2 YNNKEL (reference sequence). This CDR3 has 19 amino acids.